This TCR beta chain appears in the sequencing data of a study of T cells in Graves' hyperthyroidism and ophthalmopathy. Recently diagnosed hyperthyroidism of less than 2 months' duration affected patients aged 18 to 65. Fresh peripheral blood, around 9.2 ml of it, supplied the PBMCs. Researchers amplified the TCR beta CDR3 regions from RNA transcripts. Researchers ran a first-round RT-PCR on the TCR CDR3 using the HTBI primer set. One entry per CDR3 protein, called by TCRdb with MiXCR from the multiplex PCR reads. The table records 600,000 to 800,000 distinct CDR3 sequences, 30% to 40% of them present only once. The CDR3 runs to 13 residues. With 2 bases removed from V and 10 bases from J, the gap between germline ends came to 9 bases. The germline gives CDR1 SGHDN, CDR2 FVKESK.

The material sequenced was blood. The rearrangement links TRBV14 to TRBJ1-6; D unclear. The source of this sequence is a woman between 40 and 50 years old with Graves' hyperthyroidism. The CDR3 is CASSQLKGSPLHF. DNA for the CDR3: TGTGCCAGCAGCCAATTGAAGGGATCACCCCTCCACTTT.